This T cell receptor (beta chain) was profiled in a study of response to subunit inactivated influenza vaccine. The CDR3 consists of 14 residues. CDR1 DFQATT and CDR2 SNEGSKA come from the germline V gene (reference sequence). Trimming cost V 1 base and J 2 bases, with 10 bases left between them. Findings of the study overall: Few additional T cells are recruited per seasonal influenza vaccination, authors suggested.

A note on this clonotype: Its antigen is still unknown.

Via MiXCR, TCRdb re-called the RT-PCR reads, giving one row per CDR3 protein. The data show over 400,000 distinct CDR3 sequences, 10% to 15% seen once. This sequence originates from a man aged 45 to 65 who received an inactivated influenza vaccine. The sample in question was PBMCs from blood, obtained about 40 days after vaccination. The chain uses TRBV20-1 and TRBJ2-3; no clear D gene. CDR3 sequence reads: CSARGLTFTDTQYF. The CDR3 region has the DNA TGCAGTGCTAGAGGGCTGACCTTCACAGATACGCAGTATTTT.